The clone carrying this TCR beta chain was recorded many times. The sample comes from a study of spatial heterogeneity in lung cancer. Looking at the study overall: There were consistently more beta-chain sequences detected than alpha-chain sequences.

The V gene's germline CDR1 is SGHTA and CDR2 FQGNSA. V was trimmed by 0 bases and J by 5 bases, leaving 13 bases between them. CDR3 length equals 15 residues. The time point is: sample taken at primary tumor resection. Unsorted whole RNA samples from tumor, nontumor lung or frozen PBMC were sequenced. Donation came from 70 or so patients with untreated early-stage non-small cell lung cancer. The study tagged each TCR cDNA molecule with a unique molecular identifier. TCRdb reprocessed the 5' RACE reads with MiXCR, giving one entry per CDR3 protein. The table records roughly 25,000 distinct CDR3 sequences, approximately 7% of them present only once.

This TCR derives from a male donor with early-stage non-small cell lung cancer. The sequencing here drew on PBMCs, taken at surgery. The V gene is TRBV7-2, the J gene TRBJ1-2; D ambiguous. CDR3 DNA: TGTGCCAGCAGCTTAGCGCGTACCAGTCGATATGGCTACACCTTC. Amino acids: CASSLARTSRYGYTF.